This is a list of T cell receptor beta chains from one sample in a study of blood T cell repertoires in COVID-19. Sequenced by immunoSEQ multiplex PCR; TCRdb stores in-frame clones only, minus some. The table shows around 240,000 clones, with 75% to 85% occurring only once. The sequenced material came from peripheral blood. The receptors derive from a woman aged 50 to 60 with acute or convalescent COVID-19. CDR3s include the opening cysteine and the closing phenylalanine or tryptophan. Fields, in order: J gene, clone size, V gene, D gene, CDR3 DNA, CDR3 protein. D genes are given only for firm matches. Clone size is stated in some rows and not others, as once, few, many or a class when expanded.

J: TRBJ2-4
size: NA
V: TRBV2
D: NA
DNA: TGTGCCAGCAGCCTCTCGGGCGGCGGGACAGACATTCAGTACTTC
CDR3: CASSLSGGGTDIQYF

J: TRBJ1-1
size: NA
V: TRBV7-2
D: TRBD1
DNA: TGTGCCAGCAGCCCTCGGGACAGGGGCCCTGAAGCTTTCTTT
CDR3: CASSPRDRGPEAFF

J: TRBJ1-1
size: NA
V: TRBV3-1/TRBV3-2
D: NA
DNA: TGTGCCAGCGGTAATACAGTGAACACTGAAGCTTTCTTT
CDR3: CASGNTVNTEAFF

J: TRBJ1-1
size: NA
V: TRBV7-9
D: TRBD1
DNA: TGTGCCAGCAGCTTCACAGGGGGCCCGCTCGGGGCTTTCTTT
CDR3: CASSFTGGPLGAFF

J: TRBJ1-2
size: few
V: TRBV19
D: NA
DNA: TGTGCCTCCGAGAGACGAGGCTATGGCTACACCTTC
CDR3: CASERRGYGYTF

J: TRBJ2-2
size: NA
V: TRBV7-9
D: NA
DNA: TGTGCCAGCAGCTTAGTATCGAGCTCCGGGGAGCTGTTTTTT
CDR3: CASSLVSSSGELFF

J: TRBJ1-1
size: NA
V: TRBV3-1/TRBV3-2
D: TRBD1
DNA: TGTGCCAGCAGCCATGGACAGGGCTCTCGAGCTTTCTTT
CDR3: CASSHGQGSRAFF

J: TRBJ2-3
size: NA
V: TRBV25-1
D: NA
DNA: TGTGCCAGCAGTGAGGCGGGGACTCCCACGGATACGCAGTATTTT
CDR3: CASSEAGTPTDTQYF

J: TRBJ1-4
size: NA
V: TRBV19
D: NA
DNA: TGTGCCAGTAGTAGACAGGCGGATAATGAAAAACTGTTTTTT
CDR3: CASSRQADNEKLFF

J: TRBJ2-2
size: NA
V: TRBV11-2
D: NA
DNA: TGTGCCAGCAGCCAGGACAGGAACACCGGGGAGCTGTTTTTT
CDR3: CASSQDRNTGELFF

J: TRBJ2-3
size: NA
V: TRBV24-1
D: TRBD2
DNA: TGTGCCACCAGTGACACCGGGACTAGCGGGGTTGGCACAGATACGCAGTATTTT
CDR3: CATSDTGTSGVGTDTQYF

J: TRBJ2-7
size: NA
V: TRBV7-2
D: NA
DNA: TGTGCCAGCAGCCCCGGGGGGCGGGGGCTGTACTTC
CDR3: CASSPGGRGLYF

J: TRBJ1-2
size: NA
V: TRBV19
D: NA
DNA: TGTGCCAGTAGTATCGACACCAGCTATGGCTACACCTTC
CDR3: CASSIDTSYGYTF

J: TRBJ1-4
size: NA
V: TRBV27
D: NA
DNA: TGTGCCAGCAGAAGAGCTGCAACTAATGAAAAACTGTTTTTT
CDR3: CASRRAATNEKLFF

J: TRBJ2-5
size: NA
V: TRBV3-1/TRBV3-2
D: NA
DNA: TGTGCCAGCAGCCAAGATACGTCGGGCCAAGAGACCCAGTACTTC
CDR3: CASSQDTSGQETQYF

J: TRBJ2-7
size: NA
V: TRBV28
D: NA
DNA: TGTGCCAGCCGTCCGGGGGGCGCCTACGAGCAGTACTTC
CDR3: CASRPGGAYEQYF

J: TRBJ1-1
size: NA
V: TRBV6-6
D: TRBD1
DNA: TGTGCCAGCAGGGACAGGATTGAAGCTTTCTTT
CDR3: CASRDRIEAFF

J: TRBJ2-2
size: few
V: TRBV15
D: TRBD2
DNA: TGTGCCACCAGCAGTGAGCAACCCCTCGCGGGGGGTACCGGGGAGCTGTTTTTT
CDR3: CATSSEQPLAGGTGELFF

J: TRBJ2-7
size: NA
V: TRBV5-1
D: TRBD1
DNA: TGCGCCAGCAGCGCTCGGGACAGGGGATCCTACGAGCAGTACTTC
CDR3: CASSARDRGSYEQYF

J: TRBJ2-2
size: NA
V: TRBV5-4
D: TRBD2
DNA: TGTGCCGGTTCGGGACTAGGGGTCACCGGGGAGCTGTTTTTT
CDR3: CAGSGLGVTGELFF

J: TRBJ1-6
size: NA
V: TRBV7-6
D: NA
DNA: TGTGCCAGCAGCGGCAGGGTGGCCTCGGATTCACCCCTCCACTTT
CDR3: CASSGRVASDSPLHF

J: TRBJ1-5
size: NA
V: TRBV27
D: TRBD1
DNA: TGTGCCAGCAGACTTAGGGCAGGGGGTCAGCCCCAGCATTTT
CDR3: CASRLRAGGQPQHF

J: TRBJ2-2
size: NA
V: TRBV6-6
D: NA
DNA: TGTGCCAGCAGTGTCAGGAACACCGGGGAGCTGTTTTTT
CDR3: CASSVRNTGELFF

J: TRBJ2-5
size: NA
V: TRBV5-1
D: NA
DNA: TGCGCCAGCAGTCTGGGCCAGCAAGAGACCCAGTACTTC
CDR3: CASSLGQQETQYF

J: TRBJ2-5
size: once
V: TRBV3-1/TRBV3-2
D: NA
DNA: TGTGCCAGCAGCGCGAGAGAGACCCAGTACTTC
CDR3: CASSARETQYF

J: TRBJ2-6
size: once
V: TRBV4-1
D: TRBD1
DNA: TGCGCCAGCAGCCAGGGGACAGGGCCCTCTGGGGCCAACGTCCTGACTTTC
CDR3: CASSQGTGPSGANVLTF

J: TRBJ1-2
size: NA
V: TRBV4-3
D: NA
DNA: TGCGCCAGCAGCCAAGATCCGAACGGTTCCTATGGCTACACCTTC
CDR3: CASSQDPNGSYGYTF

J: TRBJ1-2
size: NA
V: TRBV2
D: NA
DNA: TGTGCCAGCAGTGGTCTATCTGACTATGGCTACACCTTC
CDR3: CASSGLSDYGYTF

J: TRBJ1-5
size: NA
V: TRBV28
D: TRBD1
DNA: TGTGCCAGCAGCTATCTGGGACAGGGAGGGCCCCAGCATTTT
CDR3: CASSYLGQGGPQHF

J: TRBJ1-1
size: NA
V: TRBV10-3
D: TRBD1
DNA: TGTGCCATCAGTGAGCCGGGCCGACAGGGGAGTTCCGAAGCTTTCTTT
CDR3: CAISEPGRQGSSEAFF

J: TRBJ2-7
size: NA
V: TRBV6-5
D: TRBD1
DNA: TGTGCCAGCTCCGTAGGCAGGGGGTGGGAGCAGTACTTC
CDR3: CASSVGRGWEQYF

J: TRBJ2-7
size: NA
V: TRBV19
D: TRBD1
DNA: TGTGCCAGTAGTGCCGGGACAGGAGCCTCCTACGAGCAGTACTTC
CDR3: CASSAGTGASYEQYF

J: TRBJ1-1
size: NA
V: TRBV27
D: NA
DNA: TGTGCCAGCAGTTTCTTTTTGAACACTGAAGCTTTCTTT
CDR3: CASSFFLNTEAFF

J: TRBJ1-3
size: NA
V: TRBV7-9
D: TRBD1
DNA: TGTGCCAGCAGAGAACCGGGACAGGGTCGAAACACCATATATTTT
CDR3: CASREPGQGRNTIYF

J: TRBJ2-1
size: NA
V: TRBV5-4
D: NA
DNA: TGTGCCAGCAGCTTCTCGGGGGACTCCTACAATGAGCAGTTCTTC
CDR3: CASSFSGDSYNEQFF

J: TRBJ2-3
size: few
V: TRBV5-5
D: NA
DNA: TGTGCCAGCAGCACCCCTACCACAGATACGCAGTATTTT
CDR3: CASSTPTTDTQYF